A selection of T cell receptor beta chains follows, all from one sample in a study of early T cells in non-severe SARS-CoV-2 infection. A single record per CDR3 protein comes from TCRdb applying MiXCR to the 5' RACE reads. The sample has fewer than 50,000 distinct CDR3 sequences, 5.5% to 6.5% seen once. The sample consisted of whole blood. These receptors all stem from an adult who was a healthcare worker with PCR-confirmed SARS-CoV-2 infection or an uninfected control (not recorded which). Both conserved end residues are part of each CDR3. D genes are given only for firm matches. Not all rows give a size; the values are once, few, many and, for expanded clones, a class.

CDR3 DNA: TGTGCCAGCAGCGCAACGATTGGACAGGGTCGTTGGGGCTACACCTTC; CDR3 protein: CASSATIGQGRWGYTF; V gene: TRBV9; clone size: few; J gene: TRBJ1-2; D gene: TRBD1
CDR3 DNA: TGTGCCAGTAGTCGAACAGTAACCTACGAGCAGTACTTC; CDR3 protein: CASSRTVTYEQYF; V gene: TRBV19; clone size: many; J gene: TRBJ2-7; D gene: NA
CDR3 DNA: TGTGCCAGCAGTCGATCTAGCGGGGGTTACAATGAGCAGTTCTTC; CDR3 protein: CASSRSSGGYNEQFF; V gene: TRBV6-5; clone size: few; J gene: TRBJ2-1; D gene: TRBD2
CDR3 DNA: TGTGCCAGCACCAGGAGCGGGGGGCCATACAATGAGCAGTTCTTC; CDR3 protein: CASTRSGGPYNEQFF; V gene: TRBV2; clone size: few; J gene: TRBJ2-1; D gene: TRBD2
CDR3 DNA: TGTGCCAGTAGTGGGGACCGTCAAGGGGTCTATGGCTACACCTTC; CDR3 protein: CASSGDRQGVYGYTF; V gene: TRBV19; clone size: many; J gene: TRBJ1-2; D gene: NA
CDR3 DNA: TGTGTCAGCAGCTACGAAGAGTACCAAGAGACCCAGTACTTC; CDR3 protein: CVSSYEEYQETQYF; V gene: TRBV11-2; clone size: NA; J gene: TRBJ2-5; D gene: NA
CDR3 DNA: TGTGCCAGCACTGGGGCGAACACCGGGGAGCTGTTTTTT; CDR3 protein: CASTGANTGELFF; V gene: TRBV6-5; clone size: many; J gene: TRBJ2-2; D gene: NA
CDR3 DNA: TGTGCCAGCTGTGACGGGGGCGCCGGCATCGGGGAGCTGTTTTTT; CDR3 protein: CASCDGGAGIGELFF; V gene: TRBV7-6; clone size: many; J gene: TRBJ2-2; D gene: NA
CDR3 DNA: TGTGCCAGCAGCTTGGAGACAGGGAGTTCACCCCTCCACTTT; CDR3 protein: CASSLETGSSPLHF; V gene: TRBV5-4; clone size: many; J gene: TRBJ1-6; D gene: TRBD1
CDR3 DNA: TGCAGCGTTGTGGTTGGGCTTGCGAGCACTGAAGCTTTCTTT; CDR3 protein: CSVVVGLASTEAFF; V gene: TRBV29-1; clone size: many; J gene: TRBJ1-1; D gene: NA
CDR3 DNA: TGTGCCTGGAGACTTAGGACTAGCGGTGAGACCCAGTACTTC; CDR3 protein: CAWRLRTSGETQYF; V gene: TRBV30; clone size: many; J gene: TRBJ2-5; D gene: TRBD2
CDR3 DNA: TGCGCCAGCAGCTCCCAATTGGCGACAGTGAACTATGGCTACACCTTC; CDR3 protein: CASSSQLATVNYGYTF; V gene: TRBV5-1; clone size: NA; J gene: TRBJ1-2; D gene: NA
CDR3 DNA: TGTGCCAGCATCCCGGACAGGGAGTACCAGCCCCAGCATTTT; CDR3 protein: CASIPDREYQPQHF; V gene: TRBV28; clone size: many; J gene: TRBJ1-5; D gene: TRBD1
CDR3 DNA: TGTGCCAGCAGTTACTCCCAGGGATCCTATAATTCACCCCTCCACTTT; CDR3 protein: CASSYSQGSYNSPLHF; V gene: TRBV6-6; clone size: many; J gene: TRBJ1-6; D gene: NA
CDR3 DNA: TGCGCCAGCAGCCAAGATCGATGGACTAGCTACTACGAGCAGTACTTC; CDR3 protein: CASSQDRWTSYYEQYF; V gene: TRBV4-1; clone size: many; J gene: TRBJ2-7; D gene: TRBD2
CDR3 DNA: TGCGCCAGCAGCCACCCGACGAGCGGGGGGGAGAGCAGCACAGATACGCAGTATTTT; CDR3 protein: CASSHPTSGGESSTDTQYF; V gene: TRBV4-1; clone size: many; J gene: TRBJ2-3; D gene: TRBD2
CDR3 DNA: TGTGCCAGCAGCCAGGAAGGCCCCGTCAATCAGCCCCAGCATTTT; CDR3 protein: CASSQEGPVNQPQHF; V gene: TRBV28; clone size: many; J gene: TRBJ1-5; D gene: NA
CDR3 DNA: TGTGCCAGCAGCTTAGCCACTCCGAACACCGGGGAGCTGTTTTTT; CDR3 protein: CASSLATPNTGELFF; V gene: TRBV7-2; clone size: many; J gene: TRBJ2-2; D gene: NA
CDR3 DNA: TGTGCCTGGGCCGCAGACCCCTCGGGTGAGCAGTACTTC; CDR3 protein: CAWAADPSGEQYF; V gene: TRBV30; clone size: many; J gene: TRBJ2-7; D gene: NA
CDR3 DNA: TGTGCCAGCACCTTGACAGGGCGGCCCCAGCATTTT; CDR3 protein: CASTLTGRPQHF; V gene: TRBV6-6; clone size: many; J gene: TRBJ1-5; D gene: TRBD1
CDR3 DNA: TGTGCCAGCAGTTTTCCTGGGCAGGGAAGGGATACGCAGTATTTT; CDR3 protein: CASSFPGQGRDTQYF; V gene: TRBV28; clone size: many; J gene: TRBJ2-3; D gene: NA
CDR3 DNA: TGTGCCAGCAGCTTCCAGAGGAGTCAGCCCCAGCATTTT; CDR3 protein: CASSFQRSQPQHF; V gene: TRBV13; clone size: many; J gene: TRBJ1-5; D gene: NA
CDR3 DNA: TGCAGTGCTAGATTTCACCGGGACACCAATGAGCAGTTCTTC; CDR3 protein: CSARFHRDTNEQFF; V gene: TRBV20-1; clone size: many; J gene: TRBJ2-1; D gene: NA
CDR3 DNA: TGTGCCAGCAGCTTGGATCAGGGAGTGAACACTGAAGCTTTCTTT; CDR3 protein: CASSLDQGVNTEAFF; V gene: TRBV7-6; clone size: many; J gene: TRBJ1-1; D gene: NA
CDR3 DNA: TGTGCCAGCAGTTTATGGACCACTTACCAAGAGACCCAGTACTTC; CDR3 protein: CASSLWTTYQETQYF; V gene: TRBV28; clone size: many; J gene: TRBJ2-5; D gene: NA
CDR3 DNA: TGTGCCAGCAGCTTAGCCCTAGCGGGGGATATCTACGAGCAGTACTTC; CDR3 protein: CASSLALAGDIYEQYF; V gene: TRBV11-2; clone size: NA; J gene: TRBJ2-7; D gene: TRBD2
CDR3 DNA: TGCAGTGCTTATGGAACGATTCTGGCGGGGGGGCCGAGAGATACGCAGTATTTT; CDR3 protein: CSAYGTILAGGPRDTQYF; V gene: TRBV20-1; clone size: many; J gene: TRBJ2-3; D gene: TRBD2
CDR3 DNA: TGTGCCAGTTTTAAGGGAGGCACTGAAGCTTTCTTT; CDR3 protein: CASFKGGTEAFF; V gene: TRBV12-3/TRBV12-4; clone size: few; J gene: TRBJ1-1; D gene: NA
CDR3 DNA: TGTGCCAGCAGCGTAGAAATGAACACTGAAGCTTTCTTT; CDR3 protein: CASSVEMNTEAFF; V gene: TRBV9; clone size: few; J gene: TRBJ1-1; D gene: NA
CDR3 DNA: TGCAGCGTGACCCCCGGACGGGGGATCCAAGAGACCCAGTACTTC; CDR3 protein: CSVTPGRGIQETQYF; V gene: TRBV29-1; clone size: few; J gene: TRBJ2-5; D gene: NA
CDR3 DNA: TGTGCCAGCAGTAACAGCGACACAGATACGCAGTATTTT; CDR3 protein: CASSNSDTDTQYF; V gene: TRBV28; clone size: many; J gene: TRBJ2-3; D gene: NA
CDR3 DNA: TGCGCCAGCAGCCCTTCGGGGGGGAGCACTGAAGCTTTCTTT; CDR3 protein: CASSPSGGSTEAFF; V gene: TRBV5-1; clone size: many; J gene: TRBJ1-1; D gene: NA
CDR3 DNA: TGTGCCAGCACCACGGGACAGGAAACCGGGGAGCTGTTTTTT; CDR3 protein: CASTTGQETGELFF; V gene: TRBV12-3/TRBV12-4; clone size: few; J gene: TRBJ2-2; D gene: TRBD1
CDR3 DNA: TGTGCCAGCAGCAAAAGAGGCGGGGGCGCGAACACCGGGGAGCTGTTTTTT; CDR3 protein: CASSKRGGGANTGELFF; V gene: TRBV7-6; clone size: NA; J gene: TRBJ2-2; D gene: NA
CDR3 DNA: TGCAGTGCTAGGGCGGGGACAGGGGGCGGAGAGCAGTACTTC; CDR3 protein: CSARAGTGGGEQYF; V gene: TRBV20-1; clone size: few; J gene: TRBJ2-7; D gene: TRBD1
CDR3 DNA: TGTGCCAGCAGTCGGGATCGACCCTACGAGCAGTACTTC; CDR3 protein: CASSRDRPYEQYF; V gene: TRBV28; clone size: NA; J gene: TRBJ2-7; D gene: NA
CDR3 DNA: TGTGCCAGCAGCCGTTTTGCGCCCCAGCATTTT; CDR3 protein: CASSRFAPQHF; V gene: TRBV13; clone size: many; J gene: TRBJ1-5; D gene: NA
CDR3 DNA: TGTGCCAGTAGTATAGCGGTCAAATCCTACGAGCAGTACTTC; CDR3 protein: CASSIAVKSYEQYF; V gene: TRBV19; clone size: many; J gene: TRBJ2-7; D gene: NA
CDR3 DNA: TGTGCCAGCAGTTACGGGACAGGGGCGCTCGAGCAGTACTTC; CDR3 protein: CASSYGTGALEQYF; V gene: TRBV6-6; clone size: many; J gene: TRBJ2-7; D gene: TRBD1
CDR3 DNA: TGTGCCAGCAGCCACTTCCATGGGGGGAACACTGAAGCTTTCTTT; CDR3 protein: CASSHFHGGNTEAFF; V gene: TRBV3-1; clone size: many; J gene: TRBJ1-1; D gene: NA
CDR3 DNA: TGCAGCGTTGAAAGGGTAATGAACACTGAAGCTTTCTTT; CDR3 protein: CSVERVMNTEAFF; V gene: TRBV29-1; clone size: many; J gene: TRBJ1-1; D gene: NA
CDR3 DNA: TGCCTGGGACAGGGCTGGGAGTACACTGAAGCTTTCTTT; CDR3 protein: CLGQGWEYTEAFF; V gene: TRBV19; clone size: many; J gene: TRBJ1-1; D gene: TRBD1